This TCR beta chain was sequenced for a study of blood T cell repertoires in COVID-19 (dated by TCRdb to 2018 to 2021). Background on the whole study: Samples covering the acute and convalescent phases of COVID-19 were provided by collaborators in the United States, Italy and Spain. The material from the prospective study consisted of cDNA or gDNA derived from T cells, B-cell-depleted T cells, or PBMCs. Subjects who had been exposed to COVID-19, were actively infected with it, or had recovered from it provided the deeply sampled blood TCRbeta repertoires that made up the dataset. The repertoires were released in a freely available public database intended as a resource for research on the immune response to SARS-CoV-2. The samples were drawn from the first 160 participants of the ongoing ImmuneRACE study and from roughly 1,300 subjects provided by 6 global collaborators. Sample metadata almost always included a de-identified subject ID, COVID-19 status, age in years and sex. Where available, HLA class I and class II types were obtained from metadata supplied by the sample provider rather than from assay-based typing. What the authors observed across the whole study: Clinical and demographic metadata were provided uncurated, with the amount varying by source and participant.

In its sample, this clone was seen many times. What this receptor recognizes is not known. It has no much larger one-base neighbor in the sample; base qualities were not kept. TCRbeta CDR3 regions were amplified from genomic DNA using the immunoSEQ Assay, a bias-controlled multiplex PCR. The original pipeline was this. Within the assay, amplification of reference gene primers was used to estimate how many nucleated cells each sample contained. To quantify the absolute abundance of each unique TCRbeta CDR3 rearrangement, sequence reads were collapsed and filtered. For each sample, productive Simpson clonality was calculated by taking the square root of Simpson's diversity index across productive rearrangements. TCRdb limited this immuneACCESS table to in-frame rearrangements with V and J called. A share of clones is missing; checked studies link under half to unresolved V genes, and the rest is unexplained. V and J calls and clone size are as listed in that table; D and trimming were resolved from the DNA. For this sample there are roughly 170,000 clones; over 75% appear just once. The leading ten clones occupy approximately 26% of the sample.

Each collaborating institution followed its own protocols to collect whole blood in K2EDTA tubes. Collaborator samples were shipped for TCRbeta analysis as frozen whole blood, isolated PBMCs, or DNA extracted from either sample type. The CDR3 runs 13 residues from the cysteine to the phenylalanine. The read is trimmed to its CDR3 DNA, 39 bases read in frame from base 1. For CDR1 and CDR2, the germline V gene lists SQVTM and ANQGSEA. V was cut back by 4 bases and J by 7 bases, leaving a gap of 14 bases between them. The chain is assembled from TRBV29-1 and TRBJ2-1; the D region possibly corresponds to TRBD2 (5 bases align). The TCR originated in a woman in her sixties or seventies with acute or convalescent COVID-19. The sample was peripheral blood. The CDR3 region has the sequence CSVAVGATNEQFF. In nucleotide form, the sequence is TGCAGCGTTGCCGTGGGAGCTACAAATGAGCAGTTCTTC.